The 28 T cell receptor beta chains listed next were all sequenced from one sample in a study of cytomegalovirus exposure and HLA in healthy donors. PCR involved 60 Vbeta and 13 Jbeta primers. TCRdb's copy holds only in-frame clones and misses some; the assay was immunoSEQ multiplex PCR. Among 120,000 to 150,000 clones, roughly four fifths were seen once, and the ten largest hold 1.3%. Sequencing was performed on PBMCs. These receptors came from a woman in her thirties or forties in good health and CMV-seronegative.

The chain carries TRBV7-6 and TRBJ1-2; D remains ambiguous. The CDR3 length is 14 residues. V lost 4 bases to trimming and J lost 3 bases, with 12 bases between them. The V gene's germline CDR1 is SGHVS and CDR2 FNYEAQ. CDR3 amino acids: CASSYGGLDYGYTF. In DNA form, the CDR3 reads TGTGCCAGCAGCTATGGAGGGCTCGACTATGGCTACACCTTC.

This chain connects TRBV7-2 to TRBJ2-5; the match to TRBD2 covers 8 bases. This CDR3 spans 13 amino acids. V shed 3 bases, J shed 4 bases, and the junction held 1 base outside the gene matches. CDR1 is SGHTA, CDR2 FQGNSA, per germline. The CDR3 spells CASSLGLVETQYF. CDR3 bases: TGTGCCAGCAGCTTGGGACTAGTAGAGACCCAGTACTTC. The full variable domain, in which reference TRBV7-2 and TRBJ2-5 provide the parts outside the CDR3, is GAGVSQSPSNKVTEKGKDVELRCDPISGHTALYWYRQSLGQGLEFLIYFQGNSAPDKSGLPSDRFSAERTGGSVSTLTIQRTQQEDSAVYLCASSLGLVETQYFGPGTRLLVL.

There are a few counts of this clone. This chain links TRBV5-1 with TRBJ1-5; D gene uncertain. The ends were cut back, 0 bases at V and 3 bases at J, with 10 bases in the middle. The length of the CDR3 is 15 residues. CDR1 and CDR2 (germline): SGHRS, YFSETQ. CDR3 sequence (DNA): TGCGCCAGCAGCTTGGTGGGAGGATCCAATCAGCCCCAGCATTTT. Its translation: CASSLVGGSNQPQHF.

The chain joins TRBV5-1 to TRBJ2-1; the match to TRBD2 covers 9 bases. V shed 5 bases, J shed 11 bases, and the junction held 11 bases outside the gene matches. Germline CDR1 SGHRS, CDR2 YFSETQ. The CDR3 has 14 amino acids. The CDR3 spells CASRDGASGAQQFF. In nucleotides, the CDR3 is TGCGCCAGCAGAGATGGGGCTAGCGGGGCTCAGCAGTTCTTC.

The chain recombines TRBV7-2 with TRBJ1-4, with a weak D call TRBD1 (6 bases). Per the germline V gene, CDR1 is SGHTA and CDR2 is FQGNSA. V gave up 5 bases and J gave up 8 bases, with 15 bases separating them. CDR3 length: 14 amino acids. CDR3 sequence (DNA): TGTGCCAGCAGCCCCTCTAGGGACAACGAAAAACTGTTTTTT. Its translation is CASSPSRDNEKLFF.

The chain is built from TRBV13 and TRBJ2-7, with D possibly TRBD2 on 5 matching bases. The CDR3 spans 13 residues. The ends were cut back, 4 bases at V and 6 bases at J, with 13 bases in the middle. The germline V gene encodes CDR1 PRHDT and CDR2 FYEKMQ (reference sequence). The CDR3 loop is CASSSEGVGEQYV. The CDR3 DNA sequence: TGTGCCAGCAGCTCCGAGGGAGTCGGCGAGCAGTACGTC.

The chain couples TRBV9 to TRBJ2-5, with TRBD1 as a possible D gene (5 bases). The CDR3 runs 13 residues. V lost 1 base and J 3 bases, leaving 7 bases between the germline ends. CDR1 is SGDLS and CDR2 is YYNGEE in the germline V gene. The CDR3, as DNA: TGTGCCAGCAGCGTAAGCAGGGAAGAGACCCAGTACTTC. The encoded protein is CASSVSREETQYF.

CDR3 DNA: TGCGCCAGCAGCCTCTCGGGAGGGCAGACCTATGGCTACACCTTC. It codes for CASSLSGGQTYGYTF. This chain connects TRBV4-3 to TRBJ1-2; no reliable D call. V was pared by 4 bases and J by 4 bases, with 16 bases between. The V gene's germline CDR1 is LGHNA and CDR2 YSLEER. The CDR3 sequence is 15 residues long.

The rearrangement uses TRBV7-2 and TRBJ1-6; D may be TRBD1 (6 bases). This CDR3 is built from 15 residues. V shed 5 bases and J shed 7 bases, with 15 bases lying between them. Germline V gene data show CDR1 as SGHTA and CDR2 as FQGNSA. CDR3 residues: CASSATSTGNSPLHF. The CDR3 coding sequence is TGTGCCAGCAGCGCTACTTCTACAGGGAATTCACCCCTCCACTTT.

This sequence joins TRBV7-8 and TRBJ1-6, with 7 positions matching TRBD1. V lost 2 bases, J lost 5 bases, and 12 bases stayed unmatched. CDR1 and CDR2 (germline): SGHVS, FQNEAQ. This CDR3 has 18 amino acids. The DNA for the CDR3 is TGTGCCAGCAGCTTAATGTCTAGGGGGCCCCTCGATAATTCACCCCTCCACTTT. Translated: CASSLMSRGPLDNSPLHF. The full variable domain, in which reference TRBV7-8 and TRBJ1-6 provide the parts outside the CDR3, is GAGVSQSPRYKVAKRGQDVALRCDPISGHVSLFWYQQALGQGPEFLTYFQNEAQLDKSGLPSDRFFAERPEGSVSTLKIQRTQQEDSAVYLCASSLMSRGPLDNSPLHFGNGTRLTVT.

This clone was seen a single time. The V gene is TRBV11-2, the J gene TRBJ2-5; D unclear. CDR3 length equals 13 residues. V was pared by 2 bases and J by 4 bases, with 8 bases between. Germline assignment: CDR1 SGHAT and CDR2 FQNNGV. The CDR3 protein is CASSLPSRETQYF. The CDR3 DNA follows: TGTGCCAGCAGCTTACCCTCTCGAGAGACCCAGTACTTC.

The genes are TRBV19 and TRBJ2-2; a possible D gene is TRBD1 (5 bases). The ends were cut back, 0 bases at V and 0 bases at J, with 5 bases in the middle. Germline assignment: CDR1 LNHDA and CDR2 SQIVND (reference sequence). The CDR3 length is 15 residues. The CDR3 is CASSIEGANTGELFF. CDR3 DNA: TGTGCCAGTAGTATAGAAGGGGCGAACACCGGGGAGCTGTTTTTT.

This clone was detected a few times. The gene calls are TRBV2 and TRBJ1-1; no definite D call. Trimming stripped 4 bases from V and 4 bases from J, with 16 bases between. Germline V gene data show CDR1 as SNHLY and CDR2 as FYNNEI. The CDR3 is 15 residues long. CDR3 nucleotides: TGTGCCAGCAGTGGCCTAGGTGGGTCGGGCACTGAAGCTTTCTTT. This gives the protein CASSGLGGSGTEAFF.

The J gene is TRBJ2-5, the V gene TRBV25-1; TRBD1 might be the D (6 bases). CDR1 and CDR2 from the germline V gene are MGHDK and SYGVNS. V was trimmed by 0 bases and J by 2 bases, leaving 7 bases between them. The CDR3 covers 14 residues. The CDR3 nucleotides are TGTGCCAGCAGTGAATACGACAGGCAAGAGACCCAGTACTTC. Its protein product is CASSEYDRQETQYF.

This clone was counted between two and nine times. The chain couples TRBV2 to TRBJ1-5, with TRBD1 as a possible D gene (5 bases). V was pared by 3 bases and J by 7 bases, with 10 bases between. CDR3 length: 13 residues. Per germline, CDR1 SNHLY and CDR2 FYNNEI. The CDR3 protein is CASSDDSWQPQHF. The DNA of the CDR3 is TGTGCCAGCAGTGACGACAGTTGGCAGCCCCAGCATTTT.

V is TRBV7-9 and J is TRBJ1-3, with 12 bases identical to TRBD1. The trim removed 5 bases at V and 1 base at J, leaving 9 bases unmatched. This CDR3 comprises 18 residues. Germline loops: CDR1 SEHNR, CDR2 FQNEAQ (reference sequence). CDR3: CASSGAGQGAKSGNTIYF. The CDR3, as DNA: TGTGCCAGCAGCGGAGCGGGACAGGGGGCTAAGTCTGGAAACACCATATATTTT.

The chain is built from TRBV10-2 and TRBJ1-2; D unresolved. The CDR3 has 16 amino acids. The V gene's germline CDR1 is WSHSY and CDR2 SAAADI. V was clipped by 0 bases and J by 2 bases, with 13 bases between them. The DNA for the CDR3 is TGCGCCAGCAGTGAGTCACGAGGGTGGGGAAACTATGGCTACACCTTC. This translates into CASSESRGWGNYGYTF.

The chain links TRBV5-4 to TRBJ1-2; TRBD1 agrees at 7 bases. The CDR3 loop spans 14 amino acids. In germline, CDR1 is SGHNT, CDR2 YYREEE (reference sequence). J gave up 4 bases and V 4 bases, and 7 bases lay outside the gene matches. CDR3 sequence reads: CASSRGQRSYGYTF. The CDR3 DNA is TGTGCCAGCAGCCGGGGACAGCGATCCTATGGCTACACCTTC.

The chain couples TRBV15 to TRBJ2-5, with D tentatively TRBD1 (5 bases). The J call is uncertain, as TRBJ2-7 better fits the DNA end. Germline V gene lookup returns CDR1 LNHNV and CDR2 YYDKDF (reference sequence). CDR3 length: 13 residues. As DNA, the CDR3 is TGTGCCACCAGCAGAGACAGGGTGGGCGAGCAGTACTTC. Amino acids: CATSRDRVGEQYF.

The V gene is TRBV7-9, the J gene TRBJ1-4, with D unclear. The length of the CDR3 is 12 residues. CDR1 is SEHNR, CDR2 FQNEAQ, per germline (reference sequence). Trimming cost V 6 bases and J 3 bases, with 5 bases left between them. The CDR3 sequence: CASSRANEKLFF. The CDR3 coding sequence is TGTGCCAGCAGTCGGGCTAATGAAAAACTGTTTTTT.

The V call is TRBV6-5, the J call TRBJ1-4; a possible D gene is TRBD1 (6 bases). The germline V gene has CDR1 MNHEY and CDR2 SVGAGI. Trimming stripped 9 bases from V and 4 bases from J, with 12 bases between. The length of the CDR3 is 13 residues. The CDR3 spells CASKTGDNEKLFF. CDR3 sequence (DNA): TGTGCCAGTAAGACAGGCGATAATGAAAAACTGTTTTTT.

The rearrangement joins TRBV5-6 to TRBJ1-1, with 8 bases lining up with TRBD1. V gave up 4 bases and J gave up 0 bases; unmatched junction bases: 5. CDR1 and CDR2 from the germline V gene are SGHDT and YYEEEE. The CDR3 loop spans 15 amino acids. CDR3 DNA: TGTGCCAGCAGCAGGACAGGGACAATGAACACTGAAGCTTTCTTT. Encoded protein: CASSRTGTMNTEAFF.

The chain employs TRBV9 and TRBJ1-2; tentatively, D is TRBD1 (5 bases). Per germline, CDR1 SGDLS and CDR2 YYNGEE. The CDR3 sequence is 14 residues long. V dropped 0 bases and J dropped 4 bases, with 10 bases sitting between them. This CDR3 reads CASSVDQGPYGYTF. Written as DNA, the CDR3 is TGTGCCAGCAGCGTAGACCAGGGCCCCTATGGCTACACCTTC.

This clone appeared once. The chain has TRBV20-1 and TRBJ2-1, with D possibly being TRBD2 (6 bases). The V and J ends lost 8 bases and 8 bases respectively, with 7 bases between them. The germline V gene encodes CDR1 DFQATT and CDR2 SNEGSKA (reference sequence). The CDR3 totals 9 residues. CDR3 coding DNA: TGCAGTACGGGGGATGAGCAGTTCTTC. Translation: CSTGDEQFF.

V usage is TRBV2 and J usage is TRBJ2-2; TRBD2 aligns across 12 bases. The CDR3 loop spans 15 amino acids. J lost 6 bases, V lost 11 bases, and 10 bases had no gene match. CDR1 is SNHLY and CDR2 is FYNNEI in the germline V gene. This chain's CDR3 is CAGRATSGGAGELFF. The CDR3 DNA sequence: TGTGCCGGGCGGGCGACTAGCGGGGGTGCCGGGGAGCTGTTTTTT.

This chain joins TRBV5-1 and TRBJ2-1; 13 positions agree with TRBD2. There are 15 residues in the CDR3. The V segment lost 4 bases and the J segment 7 bases; nucleotides outside the gene matches: 5. Per germline, CDR1 SGHRS and CDR2 YFSETQ. The CDR3 protein is CASSAGTSGENEQFF. The CDR3 DNA is TGCGCCAGCAGCGCCGGGACTAGCGGGGAGAATGAGCAGTTCTTC.

V and J are TRBV9 and TRBJ2-1; 10 nucleotides align to TRBD2. V shed 4 bases and J 5 bases; nucleotides not matched to a gene: 6. Germline CDR1 is SGDLS and CDR2 is YYNGEE. The CDR3 loop spans 15 amino acids. CDR3 sequence: CASSPGLADNNEQFF. In DNA form, the CDR3 reads TGTGCCAGCAGCCCAGGACTAGCGGATAACAATGAGCAGTTCTTC.

The chain uses TRBV7-9 and TRBJ2-3; TRBD2 matches at 7 bases. The V gene's germline CDR1 is SEHNR and CDR2 FQNEAQ (reference sequence). This CDR3 has 16 residues. J was trimmed by 2 bases and V by 1 base; bases with no gene match: 6. The CDR3 spells CASSLGLAGVTDTQYF. The DNA for the CDR3 is TGTGCCAGCAGCTTAGGACTAGCAGGCGTCACAGATACGCAGTATTTT. Together with reference TRBV7-9 and TRBJ2-3, the CDR3 gives the full variable domain: DTGVSQNPRHKITKRGQNVTFRCDPISEHNRLYWYRQTLGQGPEFLTYFQNEAQLEKSRLLSDRFSAERPKGSFSTLEIQRTEQGDSAMYLCASSLGLAGVTDTQYFGPGTRLTVL.